This passage covers 19 T cell receptor beta chains from one sample sequenced in a study of blood T cell repertoires in COVID-19. Method: immunoSEQ multiplex PCR; TCRdb's copy keeps in-frame clones and lacks some. Of under 250,000 clones listed, nearly 90% are singletons. Sequencing was carried out using PBMCs or T cells enriched from blood (not recorded which). These receptors came from a man aged 25-45 years who had recovered from COVID-19.

This clone occurred once. This chain connects TRBV2 to TRBJ2-2; 10 bases are shared with TRBD2. The V segment lost 9 bases and the J segment 0 bases; nucleotides outside the gene matches: 7. Germline CDR1 reads SNHLY; CDR2 reads FYNNEI. The CDR3 spans 16 residues. CDR3 in amino acids: CARRSTSGANTGELFF. The DNA of the CDR3 is TGTGCCAGACGTTCAACTAGCGGGGCGAACACCGGGGAGCTGTTTTTT.

This clone was recorded at least ten times. The chain has TRBV6-1 and TRBJ2-7, with 7 bases identical to TRBD2. V lost 0 bases, J lost 5 bases, and 7 bases stayed unmatched. Germline CDR1 is MNHNS and CDR2 is SASEGT. The length of the CDR3 is 15 residues. This chain's CDR3 is CASSEATGGVNEQYF. Written as DNA, the CDR3 is TGTGCCAGCAGTGAAGCGACGGGAGGAGTCAACGAGCAGTACTTC.

The chain employs TRBV5-4 and TRBJ2-3, with a weak D call TRBD1 (6 bases). Germline V gives CDR1 SGHNT, CDR2 YYREEE (reference sequence). The CDR3 runs 14 residues. Trimming cost V 5 bases and J 0 bases, with 10 bases left between them. The CDR3 spells CASRPGASTDTQYF. CDR3 sequence (DNA): TGTGCCAGCAGGCCAGGGGCTAGCACAGATACGCAGTATTTT.

This chain joins TRBV28 and TRBJ1-1, with a possible D match to TRBD1 (6 bases). The germline gives CDR1 MDHEN, CDR2 SYDVKM. This CDR3 has 18 amino acids. V gave up 2 bases and J gave up 1 base, with 20 bases separating them. The chain's CDR3 is CASSLVVYFQGTNTEAFF. The CDR3 region has the DNA TGTGCCAGCAGTTTAGTGGTTTATTTTCAGGGGACGAACACTGAAGCTTTCTTT.

The V and J genes are TRBV2 and TRBJ1-5; 9 positions match TRBD1. Germline V lookup: CDR1 SNHLY, CDR2 FYNNEI. This CDR3 comprises 18 residues. The J segment lost 0 bases and the V segment lost 6 bases, leaving 12 bases of the junction unmatched. The CDR3 spells CASRTTRTGVYSNQPQHF. For the CDR3, the DNA is TGTGCCAGCAGGACAACCCGGACAGGGGTCTATAGCAATCAGCCCCAGCATTTT.

The chain employs TRBV18 and TRBJ2-1, with TRBD1 matching 7 bases. The CDR3 has 15 residues. After removal of 2 bases from V and 2 bases from J, the junction contained 3 bases not matched to a gene. Germline CDR1 is KGHSH and CDR2 is LQKENI. The DNA of the CDR3 is TGTGCCAGCTCACCAGGACAGGAAGCCTACAATGAGCAGTTCTTC. Its translation: CASSPGQEAYNEQFF.

The chain recombines TRBV7-2 with TRBJ2-7; D perhaps matches TRBD2 (6 bases). This CDR3 has 14 amino acids. Germline V lookup: CDR1 SGHTA, CDR2 FQGNSA. V dropped 2 bases and J dropped 3 bases, with 11 bases sitting between them. The DNA of the CDR3 is TGTGCCAGCAGCTTATCGGGACTCATCTACGAGCAGTACTTC. Its translation is CASSLSGLIYEQYF.

The CDR3 here is CASSPQRGRSEAFF. The DNA of the CDR3 is TGTGCCAGCTCACCACAACGAGGAAGGTCTGAAGCTTTCTTT. The chain links TRBV18 to TRBJ1-1; D unclear. With 1 base removed from V and 6 bases from J, the gap between germline ends came to 12 bases. The CDR3 length is 14 residues. Germline loops: CDR1 KGHSH, CDR2 LQKENI.

The chain recombines TRBV5-1 with TRBJ2-3, with 7 nucleotides matching TRBD2. The ends lost 3 bases at V and 0 bases at J; junction bases unmatched: 4. The CDR3 is 15 residues long. CDR1 SGHRS and CDR2 YFSETQ come from the germline V gene. The CDR3 sequence is CASSSSGISTDTQYF. Here the CDR3 DNA reads TGCGCCAGCAGCTCGAGCGGGATTAGCACAGATACGCAGTATTTT.

V and J are TRBV19 and TRBJ1-6; weak D call: TRBD1 (5 bases). The CDR3 is made up of 15 amino acids. Germline V gene sequence: CDR1 LNHDA, CDR2 SQIVND (reference sequence). Trimming cost V 7 bases and J 0 bases, with 10 bases left between them. The CDR3 sequence: CASTSDSSYNSPLHF. CDR3 nucleotides: TGTGCCAGTACCTCAGACAGCTCCTATAATTCACCCCTCCACTTT.

The CDR3 coding sequence is TGTGCCAGCAGCTTAGGGACTAGCGGAGGCTACAATGAGCAGTTCTTC. It specifies CASSLGTSGGYNEQFF. The chain combines TRBV11-2 with TRBJ2-1; 10 bases are shared with TRBD2. Trimming took 1 base from V and 3 from J; bases not matched to a gene: 3. Germline CDR1 and CDR2: SGHAT and FQNNGV. This CDR3 has 16 residues.

The chain links TRBV19 to TRBJ1-1; the match to TRBD1 covers 9 bases. J was trimmed by 1 base and V by 6 bases; bases with no gene match: 15. The CDR3 consists of 18 residues. Germline V gene lookup returns CDR1 LNHDA and CDR2 SQIVND (reference sequence). In DNA, the CDR3 is TGTGCCAGTAGGAAGGGACAGGGAATAAGTCTGCCGAACACTGAAGCTTTCTTT. Its translation: CASRKGQGISLPNTEAFF.

This clone turned up a few times. The chain links TRBV6-6 to TRBJ2-3; 9 nucleotides agree with TRBD2. This CDR3 has 18 residues. Germline loops: CDR1 MNHNY, CDR2 SVGAGI (reference sequence). V lost 5 bases, J lost 5 bases, and 17 bases stayed unmatched. This chain's CDR3 is CASSPSVSGRGGRDTQYF. The CDR3 bases are TGTGCCAGCAGTCCCTCTGTAAGTGGGCGGGGGGGCAGAGATACGCAGTATTTT.

This clone appeared a single time. The chain recombines TRBV19 with TRBJ2-1; weak D call: TRBD1 (6 bases). V was shortened by 5 bases and J by 7 bases, with 18 bases between the two germline ends. The CDR3 extends over 15 amino acids. Germline lookup yields CDR1 LNHDA and CDR2 SQIVND (reference sequence). The CDR3 nucleotides read TGTGCCAGTAGTTCGGACAGCCTAGTAGCTAATGAGCAGTTCTTC. It is translated as CASSSDSLVANEQFF.

This clone was observed a single time. The chain has TRBV6-1 and TRBJ1-5, with TRBD1 as a possible D gene (5 bases). The CDR3 contains 15 residues. V dropped 1 base and J dropped 4 bases, with 11 bases sitting between them. The germline CDR1 and CDR2 sequences are MNHNS and SASEGT. Here the CDR3 DNA reads TGTGCCAGCAGTGAAGGGGGGACTGCTAATCAGCCCCAGCATTTT. Its protein product is CASSEGGTANQPQHF.

The V call is TRBV7-9, the J call TRBJ1-2; TRBD1 matches 9 bases. CDR3 length equals 14 residues. From germline, CDR1 is SEHNR and CDR2 FQNEAQ (reference sequence). The junction had 7 bases not matched to a gene; V was cut back by 4 bases and J by 7 bases. DNA for the CDR3: TGTGCCAGCAGCTCCTCCGGGACAGGGCTTGGCTACACCTTC. Translating gives CASSSSGTGLGYTF.

The chain combines TRBV5-4 with TRBJ1-6, with 7 bases identical to TRBD1. This CDR3 is 15 amino acids long. V lost 4 bases to trimming and J lost 5 bases; unmatched junction nucleotides: 6. The germline V gene encodes CDR1 SGHNT and CDR2 YYREEE (reference sequence). The CDR3 here is CASSLTDRDNSPLHF. For the CDR3, the DNA is TGTGCCAGCAGCCTGACAGACAGGGATAATTCACCCCTCCACTTT.

The CDR3 reads CASRRTSGGTDTQYF. The DNA of the CDR3 is TGTGCCAGCAGGAGAACTAGCGGGGGCACAGATACGCAGTATTTT. This chain connects TRBV2 to TRBJ2-3, with 10 positions matching TRBD2. Trimming removed 6 bases from V and 1 base from J; junction bases left unmatched: 4. Germline CDR1 reads SNHLY; CDR2 reads FYNNEI. There are 15 residues in the CDR3.

This clone was seen a handful of times. This chain connects TRBV7-9 to TRBJ2-1, with 8 bases fitting TRBD1. With 1 base clipped from V and 3 bases from J, the junction kept 2 bases outside the gene matches. The CDR3 extends over 15 amino acids. Per germline, CDR1 SEHNR and CDR2 FQNEAQ (reference sequence). The CDR3 DNA reads as TGTGCCAGCAGCTTAGGGGGACAGGTCTACAATGAGCAGTTCTTC. Translation: CASSLGGQVYNEQFF.